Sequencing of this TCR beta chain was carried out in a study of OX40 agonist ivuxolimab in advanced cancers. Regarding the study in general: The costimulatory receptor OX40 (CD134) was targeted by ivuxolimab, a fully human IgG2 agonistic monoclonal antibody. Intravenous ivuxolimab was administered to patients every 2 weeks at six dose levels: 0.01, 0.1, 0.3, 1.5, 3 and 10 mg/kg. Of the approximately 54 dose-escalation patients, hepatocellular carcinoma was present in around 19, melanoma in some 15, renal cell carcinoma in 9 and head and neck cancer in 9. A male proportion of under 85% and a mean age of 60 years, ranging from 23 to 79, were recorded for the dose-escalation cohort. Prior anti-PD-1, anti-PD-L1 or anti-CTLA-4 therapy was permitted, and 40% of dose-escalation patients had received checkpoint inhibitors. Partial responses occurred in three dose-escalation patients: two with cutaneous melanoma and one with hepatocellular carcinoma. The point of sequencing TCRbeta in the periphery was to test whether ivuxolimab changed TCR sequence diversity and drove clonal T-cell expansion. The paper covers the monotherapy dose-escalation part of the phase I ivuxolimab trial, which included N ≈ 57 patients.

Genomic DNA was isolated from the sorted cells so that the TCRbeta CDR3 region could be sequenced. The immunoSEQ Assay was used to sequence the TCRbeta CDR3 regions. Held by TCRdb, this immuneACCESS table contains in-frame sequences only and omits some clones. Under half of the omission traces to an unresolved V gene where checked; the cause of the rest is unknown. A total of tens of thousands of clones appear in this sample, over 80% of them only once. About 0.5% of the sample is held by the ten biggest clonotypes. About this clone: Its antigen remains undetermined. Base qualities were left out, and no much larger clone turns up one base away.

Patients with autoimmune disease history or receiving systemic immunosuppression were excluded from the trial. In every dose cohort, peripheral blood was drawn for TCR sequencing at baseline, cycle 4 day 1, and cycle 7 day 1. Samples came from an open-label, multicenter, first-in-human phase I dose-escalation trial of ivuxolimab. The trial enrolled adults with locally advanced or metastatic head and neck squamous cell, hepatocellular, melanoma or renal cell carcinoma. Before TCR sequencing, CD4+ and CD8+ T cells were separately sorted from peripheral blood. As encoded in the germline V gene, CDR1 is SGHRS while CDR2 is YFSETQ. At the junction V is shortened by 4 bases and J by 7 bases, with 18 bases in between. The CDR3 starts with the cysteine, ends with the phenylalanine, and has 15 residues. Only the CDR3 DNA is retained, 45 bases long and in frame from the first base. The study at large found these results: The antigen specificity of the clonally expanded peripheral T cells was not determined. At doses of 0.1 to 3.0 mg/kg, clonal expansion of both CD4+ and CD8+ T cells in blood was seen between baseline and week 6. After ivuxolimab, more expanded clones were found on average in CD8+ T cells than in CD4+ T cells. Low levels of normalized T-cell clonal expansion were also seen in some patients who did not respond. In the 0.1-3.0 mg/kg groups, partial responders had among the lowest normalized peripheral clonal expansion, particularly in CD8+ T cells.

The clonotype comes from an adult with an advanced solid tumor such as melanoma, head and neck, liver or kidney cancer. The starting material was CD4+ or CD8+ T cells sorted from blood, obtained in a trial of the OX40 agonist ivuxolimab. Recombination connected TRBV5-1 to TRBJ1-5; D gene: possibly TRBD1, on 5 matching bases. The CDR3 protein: CASSPTGGVEQPQHF. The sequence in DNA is TGCGCCAGCAGCCCCACAGGCGGGGTAGAGCAGCCCCAGCATTTT.